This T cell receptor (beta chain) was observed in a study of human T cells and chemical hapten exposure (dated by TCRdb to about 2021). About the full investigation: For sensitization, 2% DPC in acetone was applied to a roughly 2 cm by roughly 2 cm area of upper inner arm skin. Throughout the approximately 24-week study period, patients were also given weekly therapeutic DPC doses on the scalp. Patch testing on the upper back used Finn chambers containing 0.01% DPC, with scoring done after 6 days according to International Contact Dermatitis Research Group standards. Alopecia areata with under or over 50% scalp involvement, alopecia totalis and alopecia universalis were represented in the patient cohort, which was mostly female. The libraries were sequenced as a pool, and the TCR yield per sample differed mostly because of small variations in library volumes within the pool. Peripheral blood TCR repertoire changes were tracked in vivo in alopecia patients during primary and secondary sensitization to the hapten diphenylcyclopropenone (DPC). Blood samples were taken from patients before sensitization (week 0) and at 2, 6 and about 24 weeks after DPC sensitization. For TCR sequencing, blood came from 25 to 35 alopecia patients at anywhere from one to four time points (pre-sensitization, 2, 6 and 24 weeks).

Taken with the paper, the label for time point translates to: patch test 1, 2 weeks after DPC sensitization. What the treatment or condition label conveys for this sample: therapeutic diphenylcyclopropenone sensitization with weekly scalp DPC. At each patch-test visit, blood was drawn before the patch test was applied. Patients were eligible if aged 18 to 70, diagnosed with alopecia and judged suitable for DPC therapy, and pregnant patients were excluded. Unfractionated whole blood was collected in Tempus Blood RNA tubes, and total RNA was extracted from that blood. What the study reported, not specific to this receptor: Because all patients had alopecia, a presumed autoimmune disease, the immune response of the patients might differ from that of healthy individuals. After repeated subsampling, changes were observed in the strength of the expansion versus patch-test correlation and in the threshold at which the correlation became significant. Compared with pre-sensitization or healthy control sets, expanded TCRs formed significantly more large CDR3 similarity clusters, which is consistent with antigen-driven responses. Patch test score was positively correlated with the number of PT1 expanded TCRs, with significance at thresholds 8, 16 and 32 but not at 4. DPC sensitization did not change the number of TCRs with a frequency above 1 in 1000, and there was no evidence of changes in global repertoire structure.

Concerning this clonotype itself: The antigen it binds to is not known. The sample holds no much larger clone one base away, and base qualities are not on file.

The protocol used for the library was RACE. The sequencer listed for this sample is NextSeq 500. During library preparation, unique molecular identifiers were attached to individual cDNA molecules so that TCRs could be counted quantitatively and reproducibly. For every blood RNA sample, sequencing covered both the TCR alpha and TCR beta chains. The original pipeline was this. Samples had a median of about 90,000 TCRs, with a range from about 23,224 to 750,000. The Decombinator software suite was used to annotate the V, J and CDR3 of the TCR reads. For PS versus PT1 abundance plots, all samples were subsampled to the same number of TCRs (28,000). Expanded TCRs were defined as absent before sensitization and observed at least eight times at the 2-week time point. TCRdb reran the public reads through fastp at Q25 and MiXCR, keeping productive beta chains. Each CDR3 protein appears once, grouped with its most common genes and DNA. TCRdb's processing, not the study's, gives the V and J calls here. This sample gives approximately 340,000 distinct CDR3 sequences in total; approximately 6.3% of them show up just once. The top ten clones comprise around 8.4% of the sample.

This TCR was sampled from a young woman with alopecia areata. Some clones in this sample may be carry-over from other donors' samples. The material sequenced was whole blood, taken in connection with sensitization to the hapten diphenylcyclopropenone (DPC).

This receptor carries the CDR3 CASSNGQARREQYF. The DNA sequence is given as TGTGCCAGCAGTAATGGACAGGCCCGGAGGGAGCAGTACTTC. In this chain, TRBV12-3 or TRBV12-4 is recombined with TRBJ2-7, and 7 junctional nucleotides match TRBD1. Taken from cysteine to phenylalanine, the CDR3 has 14 residues. CDR3 DNA only is kept here, 42 bases in frame from base 1. Compared with germline, V lacks 5 bases and J lacks 7 bases; bases without a gene match: 11.